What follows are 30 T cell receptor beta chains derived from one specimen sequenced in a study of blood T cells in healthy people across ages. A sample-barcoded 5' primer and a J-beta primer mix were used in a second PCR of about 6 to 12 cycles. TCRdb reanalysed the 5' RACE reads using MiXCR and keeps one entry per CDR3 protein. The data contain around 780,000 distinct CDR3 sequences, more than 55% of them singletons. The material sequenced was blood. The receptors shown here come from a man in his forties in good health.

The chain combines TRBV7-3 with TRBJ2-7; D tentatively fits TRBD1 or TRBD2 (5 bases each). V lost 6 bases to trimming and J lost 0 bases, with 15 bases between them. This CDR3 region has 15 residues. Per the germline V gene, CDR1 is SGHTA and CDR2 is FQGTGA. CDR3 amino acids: CASSLDSGTSYEQYF. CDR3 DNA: TGTGCCAGCAGTTTAGATAGTGGGACCTCCTACGAGCAGTACTTC.

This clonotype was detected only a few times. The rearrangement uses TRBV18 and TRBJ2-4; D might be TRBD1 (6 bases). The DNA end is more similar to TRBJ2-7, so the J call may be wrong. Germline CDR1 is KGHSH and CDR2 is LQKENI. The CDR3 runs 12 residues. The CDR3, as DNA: TGTGCCAGCTCAGAAATAGGGGGCGAGCAGTACTTC. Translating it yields CASSEIGGEQYF.

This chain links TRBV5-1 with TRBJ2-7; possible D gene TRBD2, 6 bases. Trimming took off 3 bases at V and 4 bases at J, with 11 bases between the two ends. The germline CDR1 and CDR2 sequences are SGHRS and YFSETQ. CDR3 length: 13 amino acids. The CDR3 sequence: CASSSTRSYEQYF. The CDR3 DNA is TGCGCCAGCAGCTCGACTAGGTCTTACGAGCAGTACTTC.

CDR3 sequence: CASSQVQGANEQYF. The CDR3 DNA reads TGTGCCAGCAGCCAGGTACAGGGGGCAAACGAGCAGTACTTC. V gene TRBV3-1 combines with J gene TRBJ2-7; the match to TRBD1 covers 9 bases. Unmatched junction bases numbered 5, after V lost 3 bases and J lost 5 bases. Germline values: CDR1 LGHDT, CDR2 YNNKEL (reference sequence). This CDR3 is built from 14 residues.

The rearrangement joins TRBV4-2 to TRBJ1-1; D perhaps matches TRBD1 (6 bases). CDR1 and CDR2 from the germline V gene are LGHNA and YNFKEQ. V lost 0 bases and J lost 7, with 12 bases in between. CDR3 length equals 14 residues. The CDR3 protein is CASSQEGRGDEAFF. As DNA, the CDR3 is TGTGCCAGCAGCCAAGAGGGGAGGGGGGATGAAGCTTTCTTT.

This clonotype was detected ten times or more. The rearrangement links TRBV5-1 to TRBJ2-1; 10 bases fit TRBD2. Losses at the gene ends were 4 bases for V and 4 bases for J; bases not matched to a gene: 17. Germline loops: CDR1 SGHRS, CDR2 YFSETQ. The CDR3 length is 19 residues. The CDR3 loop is CASSQPPTSGKVEYNEQFF. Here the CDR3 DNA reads TGCGCCAGCAGCCAACCCCCAACTAGCGGGAAGGTTGAGTACAATGAGCAGTTCTTC.

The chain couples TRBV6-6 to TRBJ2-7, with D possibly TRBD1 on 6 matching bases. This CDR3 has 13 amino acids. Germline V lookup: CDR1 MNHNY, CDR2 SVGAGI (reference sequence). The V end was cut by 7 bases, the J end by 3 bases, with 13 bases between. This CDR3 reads CASIGDTFYEQYF. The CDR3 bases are TGTGCCAGCATCGGGGACACCTTCTACGAGCAGTACTTC.

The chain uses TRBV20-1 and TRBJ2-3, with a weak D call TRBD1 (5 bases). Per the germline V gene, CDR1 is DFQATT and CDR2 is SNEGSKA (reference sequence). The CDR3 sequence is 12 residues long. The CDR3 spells CSATGGTDTQYF. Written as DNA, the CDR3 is TGCAGCGCAACAGGAGGCACAGATACGCAGTATTTT.

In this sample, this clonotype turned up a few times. CDR3 nucleotide sequence: TGCAGCGTCCAAACCGGGACTACCTACAATGAGCAGTTCTTC. Protein sequence: CSVQTGTTYNEQFF. The gene calls are TRBV29-1 and TRBJ2-1; TRBD2 agrees at 7 bases. This CDR3 comprises 14 residues. Germline trimming cut 6 bases from V and 2 bases from J; bases unmatched to any gene: 7. Germline CDR1 SQVTM, CDR2 ANQGSEA.

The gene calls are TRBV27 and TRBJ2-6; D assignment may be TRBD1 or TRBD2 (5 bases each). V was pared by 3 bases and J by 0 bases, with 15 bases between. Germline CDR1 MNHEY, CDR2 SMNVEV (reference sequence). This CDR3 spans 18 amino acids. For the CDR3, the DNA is TGTGCCAGCAGTTTGGGGCCGCCGGGAACCTCTGGGGCCAACGTCCTGACTTTC. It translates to CASSLGPPGTSGANVLTF.

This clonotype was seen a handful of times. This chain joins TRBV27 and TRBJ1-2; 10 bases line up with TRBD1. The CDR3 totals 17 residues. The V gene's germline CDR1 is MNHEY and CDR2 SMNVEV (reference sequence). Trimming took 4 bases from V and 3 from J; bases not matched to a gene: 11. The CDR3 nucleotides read TGTGCCAGCAGTTCCTCCGGGACAGGGGTTGTTTACTATGGCTACACCTTC. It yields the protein CASSSSGTGVVYYGYTF.

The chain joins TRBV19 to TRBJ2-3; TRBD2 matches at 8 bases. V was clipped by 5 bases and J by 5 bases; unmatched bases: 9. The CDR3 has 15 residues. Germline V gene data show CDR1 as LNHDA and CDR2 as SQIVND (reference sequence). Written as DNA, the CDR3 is TGTGCCAGTAGTGCCCGGGAGGGCCCGAGAGATACGCAGTATTTT. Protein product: CASSAREGPRDTQYF. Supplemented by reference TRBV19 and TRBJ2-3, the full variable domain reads DGGITQSPKYLFRKEGQNVTLSCEQNLNHDAMYWYRQDPGQGLRLIYYSQIVNDFQKGDIAEGYSVSREKKESFPLTVTSAQKNPTAFYLCASSAREGPRDTQYFGPGTRLTVL.

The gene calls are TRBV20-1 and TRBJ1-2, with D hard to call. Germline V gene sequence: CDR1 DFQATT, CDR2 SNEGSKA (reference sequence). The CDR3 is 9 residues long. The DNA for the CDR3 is TGCAGCTCCTGGGTTGGCTACACCTTC. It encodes CSSWVGYTF.

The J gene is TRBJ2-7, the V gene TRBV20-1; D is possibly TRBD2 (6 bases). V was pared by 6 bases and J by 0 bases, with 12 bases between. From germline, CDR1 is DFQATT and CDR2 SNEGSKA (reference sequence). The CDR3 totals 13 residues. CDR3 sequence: CSARRDFSYEQYF. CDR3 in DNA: TGCAGTGCGAGACGGGACTTCTCCTACGAGCAGTACTTC.

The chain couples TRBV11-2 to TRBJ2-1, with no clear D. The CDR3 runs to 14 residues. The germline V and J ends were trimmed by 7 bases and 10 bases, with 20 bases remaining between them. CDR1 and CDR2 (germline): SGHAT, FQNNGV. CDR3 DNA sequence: TGTGCCAGCACCCGACCCGAGGTCTCACTGGAGCAGTTCTTC. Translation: CASTRPEVSLEQFF.

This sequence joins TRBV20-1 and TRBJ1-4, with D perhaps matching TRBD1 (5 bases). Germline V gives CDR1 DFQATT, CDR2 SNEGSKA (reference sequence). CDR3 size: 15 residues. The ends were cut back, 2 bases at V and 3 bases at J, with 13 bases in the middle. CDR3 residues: CSARSTQESNEKLFF. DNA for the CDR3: TGCAGTGCTAGATCGACACAGGAGTCTAATGAAAAACTGTTTTTT.

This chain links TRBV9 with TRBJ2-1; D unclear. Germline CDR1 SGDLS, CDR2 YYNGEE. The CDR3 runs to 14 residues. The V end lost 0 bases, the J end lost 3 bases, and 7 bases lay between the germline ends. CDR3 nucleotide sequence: TGTGCCAGCAGCGTAGATGGGGACTACAATGAGCAGTTCTTC. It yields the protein CASSVDGDYNEQFF.

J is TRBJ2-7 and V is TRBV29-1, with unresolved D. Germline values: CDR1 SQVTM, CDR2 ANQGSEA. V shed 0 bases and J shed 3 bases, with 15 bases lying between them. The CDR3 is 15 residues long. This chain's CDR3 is CSVEDLKGDFYEQYF. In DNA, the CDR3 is TGCAGCGTTGAAGATCTGAAGGGTGATTTCTACGAGCAGTACTTC.

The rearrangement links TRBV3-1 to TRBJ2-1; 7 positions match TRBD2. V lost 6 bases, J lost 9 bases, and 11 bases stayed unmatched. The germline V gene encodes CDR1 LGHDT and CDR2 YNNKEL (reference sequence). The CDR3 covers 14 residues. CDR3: CASRGEGGDSEQFF. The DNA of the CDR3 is TGTGCCAGCAGAGGGGAGGGCGGTGATAGTGAGCAGTTCTTC.

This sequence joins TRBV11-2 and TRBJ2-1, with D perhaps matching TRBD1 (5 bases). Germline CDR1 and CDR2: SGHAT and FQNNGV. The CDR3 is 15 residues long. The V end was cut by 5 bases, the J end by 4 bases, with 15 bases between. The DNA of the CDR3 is TGTGCCAGCAGCCATCGTATAAGGGGTTACAATGAGCAGTTCTTC. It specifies CASSHRIRGYNEQFF.

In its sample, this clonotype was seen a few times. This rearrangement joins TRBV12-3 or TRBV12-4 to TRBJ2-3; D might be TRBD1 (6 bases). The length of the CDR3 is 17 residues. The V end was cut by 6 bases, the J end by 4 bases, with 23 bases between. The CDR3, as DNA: TGTGCCAGCAGCCCCCCCGGTGTGGGGGCCGGGGCAGATACGCAGTATTTT. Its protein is CASSPPGVGAGADTQYF.

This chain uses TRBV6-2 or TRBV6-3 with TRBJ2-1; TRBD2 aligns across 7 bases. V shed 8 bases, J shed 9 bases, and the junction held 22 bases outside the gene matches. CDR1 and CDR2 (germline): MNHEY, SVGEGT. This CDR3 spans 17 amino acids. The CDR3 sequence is CASVSWQGGVRGSEQFF. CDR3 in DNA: TGTGCCAGCGTCTCCTGGCAGGGAGGGGTACGCGGGAGTGAGCAGTTCTTC.

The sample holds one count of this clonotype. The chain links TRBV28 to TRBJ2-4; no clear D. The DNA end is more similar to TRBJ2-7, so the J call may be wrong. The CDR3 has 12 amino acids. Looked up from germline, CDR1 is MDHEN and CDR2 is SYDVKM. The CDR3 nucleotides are TGTGCCAGCACCATGGTCCGTGGCGAGCAGTACTTC. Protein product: CASTMVRGEQYF.

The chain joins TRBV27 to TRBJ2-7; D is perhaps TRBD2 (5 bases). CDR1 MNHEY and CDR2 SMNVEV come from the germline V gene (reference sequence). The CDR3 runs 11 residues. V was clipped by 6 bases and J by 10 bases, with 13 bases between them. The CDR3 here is CASSHGGDQYF. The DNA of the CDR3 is TGTGCCAGCAGCCATGGAGGCGATCAGTACTTC.

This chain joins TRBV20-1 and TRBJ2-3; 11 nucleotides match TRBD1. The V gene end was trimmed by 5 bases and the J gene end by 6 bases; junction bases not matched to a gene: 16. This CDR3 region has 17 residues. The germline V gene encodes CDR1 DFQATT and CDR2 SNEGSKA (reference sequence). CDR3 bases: TGCAGTGCTCCGATCATTTGGACAGGGGGCGCCGCGGATACGCAGTATTTT. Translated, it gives CSAPIIWTGGAADTQYF.

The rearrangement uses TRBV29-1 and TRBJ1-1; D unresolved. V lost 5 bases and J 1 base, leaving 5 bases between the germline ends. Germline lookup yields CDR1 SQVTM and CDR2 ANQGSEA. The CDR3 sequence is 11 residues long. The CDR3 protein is CSVRENTEAFF. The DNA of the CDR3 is TGCAGCGTTAGGGAGAACACTGAAGCTTTCTTT.

The CDR3 spells CASSPRVGSYNEQFF. The CDR3 nucleotides read TGTGCCAGCAGTCCCCGGGTTGGCTCCTACAATGAGCAGTTCTTC. The chain couples TRBV27 to TRBJ2-1; D is ambiguous. The CDR3 totals 15 residues. Between the trimmed V and J ends, which lost 5 bases and 0 bases, there was a span of 11 bases. Germline CDR1 reads MNHEY; CDR2 reads SMNVEV (reference sequence).

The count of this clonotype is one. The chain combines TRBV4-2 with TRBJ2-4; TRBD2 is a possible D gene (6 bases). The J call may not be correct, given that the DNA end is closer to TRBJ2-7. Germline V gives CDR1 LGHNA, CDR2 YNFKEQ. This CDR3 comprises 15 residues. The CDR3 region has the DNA TGTGCCAGCAGCCAGGGGGGACTTGATACCTACGAGCAGTACTTC. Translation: CASSQGGLDTYEQYF.

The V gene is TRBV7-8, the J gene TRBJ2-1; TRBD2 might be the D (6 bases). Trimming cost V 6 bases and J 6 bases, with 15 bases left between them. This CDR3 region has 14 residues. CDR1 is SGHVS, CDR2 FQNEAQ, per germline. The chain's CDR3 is CASRWGLGGNEQFF. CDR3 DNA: TGTGCCAGCAGATGGGGACTCGGCGGCAATGAGCAGTTCTTC.

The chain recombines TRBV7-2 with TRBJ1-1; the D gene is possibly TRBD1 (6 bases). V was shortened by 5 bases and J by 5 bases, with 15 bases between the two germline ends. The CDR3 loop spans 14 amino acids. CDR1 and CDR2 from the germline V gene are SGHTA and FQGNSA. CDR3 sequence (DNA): TGTGCCAGCAGCCGGGGGCCTCAGGGGACTGAAGCTTTCTTT. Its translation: CASSRGPQGTEAFF.